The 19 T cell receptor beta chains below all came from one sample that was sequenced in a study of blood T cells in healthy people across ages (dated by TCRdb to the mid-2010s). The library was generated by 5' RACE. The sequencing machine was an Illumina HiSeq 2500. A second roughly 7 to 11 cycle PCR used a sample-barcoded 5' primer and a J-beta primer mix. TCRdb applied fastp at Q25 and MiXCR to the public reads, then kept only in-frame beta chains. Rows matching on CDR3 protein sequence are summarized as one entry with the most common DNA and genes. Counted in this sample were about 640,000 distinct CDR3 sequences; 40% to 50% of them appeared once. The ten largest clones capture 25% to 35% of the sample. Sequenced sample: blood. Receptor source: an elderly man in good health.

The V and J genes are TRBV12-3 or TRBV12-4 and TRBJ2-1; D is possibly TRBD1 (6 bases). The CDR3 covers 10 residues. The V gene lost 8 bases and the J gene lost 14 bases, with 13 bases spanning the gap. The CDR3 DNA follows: TGTGCCAGCGGCTGGGACACCAAGTTCTTC. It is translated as CASGWDTKFF.

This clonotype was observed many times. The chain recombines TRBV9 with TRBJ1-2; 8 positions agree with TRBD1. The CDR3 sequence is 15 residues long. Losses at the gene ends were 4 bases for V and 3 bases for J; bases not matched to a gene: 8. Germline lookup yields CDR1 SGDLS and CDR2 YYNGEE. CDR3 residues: CASSLRQGSYYGYTF. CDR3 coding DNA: TGTGCCAGCAGCCTCCGACAGGGGTCCTACTATGGCTACACCTTC.

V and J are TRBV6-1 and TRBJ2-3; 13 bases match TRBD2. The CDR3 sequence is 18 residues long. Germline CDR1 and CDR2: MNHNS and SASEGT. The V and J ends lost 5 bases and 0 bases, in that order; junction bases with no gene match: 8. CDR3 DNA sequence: TGTGCCAGCAGTACAACTAGCGGGAGGGCCATTAGCACAGATACGCAGTATTTT. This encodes CASSTTSGRAISTDTQYF.

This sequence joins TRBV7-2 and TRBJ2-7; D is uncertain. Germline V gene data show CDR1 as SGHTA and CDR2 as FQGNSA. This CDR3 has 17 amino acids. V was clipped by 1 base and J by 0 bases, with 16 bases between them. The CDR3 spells CASSLVASPFSSYEQYF. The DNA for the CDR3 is TGTGCCAGCAGCTTAGTCGCCTCCCCCTTCAGCTCCTACGAGCAGTACTTC.

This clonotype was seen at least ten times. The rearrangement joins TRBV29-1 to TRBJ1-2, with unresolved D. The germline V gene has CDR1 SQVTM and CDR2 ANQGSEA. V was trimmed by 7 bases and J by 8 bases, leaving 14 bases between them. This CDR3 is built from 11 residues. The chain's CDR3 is CSADDEVGYTF. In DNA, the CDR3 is TGCAGCGCTGATGATGAGGTCGGCTACACCTTC.

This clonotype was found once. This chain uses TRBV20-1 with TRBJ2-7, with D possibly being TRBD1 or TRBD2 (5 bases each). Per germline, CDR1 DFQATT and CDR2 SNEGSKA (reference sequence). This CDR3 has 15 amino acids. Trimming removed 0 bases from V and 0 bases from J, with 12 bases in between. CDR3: CSARDSGTSSYEQYF. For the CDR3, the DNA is TGCAGTGCTAGAGATTCGGGGACCTCCTCCTACGAGCAGTACTTC.

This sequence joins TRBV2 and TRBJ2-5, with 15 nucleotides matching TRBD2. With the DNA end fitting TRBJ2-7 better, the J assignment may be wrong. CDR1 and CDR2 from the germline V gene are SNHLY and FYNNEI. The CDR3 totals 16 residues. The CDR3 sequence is CASRARGLAGGNEQYF. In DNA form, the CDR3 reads TGTGCCAGCAGAGCTCGAGGACTAGCGGGGGGGAACGAGCAGTACTTC.

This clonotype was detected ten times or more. CDR3: CASSQDHHTRFVGYTF. The DNA of the CDR3 is TGCGCCAGCAGCCAAGATCACCACACACGGTTCGTAGGCTACACCTTC. This sequence joins TRBV4-1 and TRBJ1-2; D not certain. This CDR3 has 16 residues. V was cut by 0 bases and J by 8 bases, with 19 bases left in between. Germline CDR1 and CDR2: MGHRA and YSYEKL.

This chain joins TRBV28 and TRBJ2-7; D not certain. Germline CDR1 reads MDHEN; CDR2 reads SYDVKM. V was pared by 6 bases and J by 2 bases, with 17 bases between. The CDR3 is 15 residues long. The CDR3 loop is CASSSTPTVTYEQYF. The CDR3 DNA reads TGTGCCAGCAGCTCAACCCCCACGGTTACCTACGAGCAGTACTTC.

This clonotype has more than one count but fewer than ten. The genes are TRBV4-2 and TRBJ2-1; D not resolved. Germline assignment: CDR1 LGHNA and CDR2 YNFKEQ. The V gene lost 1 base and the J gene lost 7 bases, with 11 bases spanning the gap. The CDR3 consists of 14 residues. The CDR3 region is CASSQGPPGNEQFF. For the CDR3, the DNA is TGTGCCAGCAGCCAAGGACCCCCGGGTAATGAGCAGTTCTTC.

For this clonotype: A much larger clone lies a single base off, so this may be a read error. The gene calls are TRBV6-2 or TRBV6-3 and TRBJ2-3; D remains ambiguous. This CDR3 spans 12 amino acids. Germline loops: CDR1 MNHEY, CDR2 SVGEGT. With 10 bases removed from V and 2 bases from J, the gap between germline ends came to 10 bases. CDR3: CATEWDTDTQYF. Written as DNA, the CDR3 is TGTGCCACTGAGTGGGACACAGATACGCAGTATTTT.

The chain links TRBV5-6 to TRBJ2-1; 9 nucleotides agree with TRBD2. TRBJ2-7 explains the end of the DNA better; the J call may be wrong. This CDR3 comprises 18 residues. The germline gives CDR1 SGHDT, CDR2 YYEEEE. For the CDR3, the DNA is TGTGCCAGCAGCTTGGGACTAGCGGTCAGGAGCTCCTACAATGAGCAGTACTTC. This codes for CASSLGLAVRSSYNEQYF.

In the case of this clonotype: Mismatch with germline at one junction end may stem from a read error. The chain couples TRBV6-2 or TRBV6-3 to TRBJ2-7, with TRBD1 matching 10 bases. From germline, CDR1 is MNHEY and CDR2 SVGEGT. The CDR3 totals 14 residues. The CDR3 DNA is TGTGCCAGCAGTGCCGGGACAGGGGCCTACGGGCAGTACTTC. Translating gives CASSAGTGAYGQYF.

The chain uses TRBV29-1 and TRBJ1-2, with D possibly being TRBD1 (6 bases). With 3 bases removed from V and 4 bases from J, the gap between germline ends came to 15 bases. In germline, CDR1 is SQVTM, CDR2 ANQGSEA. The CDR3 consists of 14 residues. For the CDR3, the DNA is TGCAGCGTTGATCCTCTGGGGGCCGGCTATGGCTACACCTTC. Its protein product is CSVDPLGAGYGYTF. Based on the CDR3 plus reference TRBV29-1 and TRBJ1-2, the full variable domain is SAVISQKPSRDICQRGTSLTIQCQVDSQVTMMFWYRQQPGQSLTLIATANQGSEATYESGFVIDKFPISRPNLTFSTLTVSNMSPEDSSIYLCSVDPLGAGYGYTFGSGTRLTVV.

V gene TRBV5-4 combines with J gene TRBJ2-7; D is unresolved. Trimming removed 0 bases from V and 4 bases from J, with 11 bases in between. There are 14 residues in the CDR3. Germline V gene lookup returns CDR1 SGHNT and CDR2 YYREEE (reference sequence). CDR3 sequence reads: CASSLVGRRYEQYF. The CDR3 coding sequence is TGTGCCAGCAGCTTGGTCGGCAGGCGATACGAGCAGTACTTC.

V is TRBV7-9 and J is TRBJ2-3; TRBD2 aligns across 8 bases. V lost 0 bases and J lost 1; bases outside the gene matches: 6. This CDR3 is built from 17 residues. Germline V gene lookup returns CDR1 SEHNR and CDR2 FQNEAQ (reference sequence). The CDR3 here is CASSLAVSGIGTDTQYF. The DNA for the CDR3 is TGTGCCAGCAGCTTAGCGGTTAGCGGGATCGGCACAGATACGCAGTATTTT.

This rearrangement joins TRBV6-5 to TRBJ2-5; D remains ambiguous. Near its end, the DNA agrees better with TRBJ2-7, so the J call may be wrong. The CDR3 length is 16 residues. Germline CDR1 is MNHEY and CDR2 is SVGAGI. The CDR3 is CASSYGRRAANYEQYF. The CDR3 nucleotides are TGTGCCAGCAGTTACGGACGTAGGGCAGCAAACTACGAGCAGTACTTC.

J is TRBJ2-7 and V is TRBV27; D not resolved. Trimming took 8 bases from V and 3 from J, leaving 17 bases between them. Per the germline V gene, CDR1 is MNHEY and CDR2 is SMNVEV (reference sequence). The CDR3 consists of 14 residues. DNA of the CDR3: TGTGCCAGCCGCCAGCAAGGGCCATTCTACGAGCAGTACTTC. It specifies CASRQQGPFYEQYF.

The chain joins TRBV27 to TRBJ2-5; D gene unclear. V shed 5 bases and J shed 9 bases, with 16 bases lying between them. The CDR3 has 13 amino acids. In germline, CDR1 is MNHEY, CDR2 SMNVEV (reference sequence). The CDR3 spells CASSPFVGLAQYF. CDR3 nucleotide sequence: TGTGCCAGCAGTCCCTTTGTGGGGTTGGCCCAGTACTTC.